The present T cell receptor beta chain was sequenced within a study of siplizumab effects on memory and regulatory T cells. CDR1 MNHNS and CDR2 SASEGT come from the germline V gene. CDR3 length equals 12 residues. V was clipped by 7 bases and J by 5 bases, with 12 bases between them. Each sample contributed roughly 100,000 TCR templates to the assay. Some clones are missing from TCRdb's copy, which holds only in-frame ones; the method was immunoSEQ multiplex PCR. The table lists tens of thousands of clones, roughly nine tenths of them singletons, with 0.35% in the top ten. Notes on this clone: Its antigen remains unknown.

General study results and limits: Some alloreactive sequences were traceable to unstimulated CD4+ memory cells, and siplizumab significantly reduced them.

This TCR derives from a human donor in good health. The chain carries TRBV6-1 and TRBJ2-7, with TRBD1 as a possible D gene (6 bases). Sequenced sample: naive CD8+ T cells sorted from blood. The CDR3 loop reads CASTQGGDEQYF. The CDR3 bases are TGTGCCAGCACCCAAGGGGGTGACGAGCAGTACTTC.